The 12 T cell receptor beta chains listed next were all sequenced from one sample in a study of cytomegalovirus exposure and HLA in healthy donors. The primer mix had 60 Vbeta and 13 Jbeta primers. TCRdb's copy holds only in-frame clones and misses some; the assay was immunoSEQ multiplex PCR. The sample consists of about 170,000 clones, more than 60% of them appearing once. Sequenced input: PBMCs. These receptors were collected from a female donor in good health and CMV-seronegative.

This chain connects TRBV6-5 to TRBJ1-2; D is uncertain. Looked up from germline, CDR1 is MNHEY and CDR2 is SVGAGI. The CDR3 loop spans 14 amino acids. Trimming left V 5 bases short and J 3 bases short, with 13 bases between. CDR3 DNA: TGTGCCAGCAGTAGGGAGGGAATCTACTATGGCTACACCTTC. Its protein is CASSREGIYYGYTF.

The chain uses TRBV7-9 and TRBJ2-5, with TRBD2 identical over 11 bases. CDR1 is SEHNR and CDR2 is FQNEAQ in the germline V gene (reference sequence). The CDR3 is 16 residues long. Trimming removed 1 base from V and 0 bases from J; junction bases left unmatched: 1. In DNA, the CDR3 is TGTGCCAGCAGCTTAGGTAGCGGGAGGGACCAAGAGACCCAGTACTTC. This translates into CASSLGSGRDQETQYF.

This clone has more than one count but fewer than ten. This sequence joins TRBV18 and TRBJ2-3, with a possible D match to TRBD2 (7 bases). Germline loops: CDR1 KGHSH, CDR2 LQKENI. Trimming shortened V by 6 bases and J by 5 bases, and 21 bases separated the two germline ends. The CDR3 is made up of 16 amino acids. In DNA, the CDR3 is TGTGCCAGCTCCACAGGGAATCCGTCTAGCGGAGATACGCAGTATTTT. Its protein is CASSTGNPSSGDTQYF.

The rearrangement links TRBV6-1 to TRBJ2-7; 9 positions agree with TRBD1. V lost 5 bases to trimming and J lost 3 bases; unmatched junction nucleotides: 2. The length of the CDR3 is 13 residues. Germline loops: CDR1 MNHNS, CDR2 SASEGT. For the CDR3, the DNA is TGTGCCAGCAGTACAGGGGGCATCTACGAGCAGTACTTC. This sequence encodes CASSTGGIYEQYF.

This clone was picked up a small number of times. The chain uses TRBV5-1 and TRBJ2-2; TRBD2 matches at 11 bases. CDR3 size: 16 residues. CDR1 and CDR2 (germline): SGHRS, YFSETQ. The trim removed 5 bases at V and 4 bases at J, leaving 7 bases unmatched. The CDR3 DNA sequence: TGCGCCAGCAGTCCTTTAGCGGGGGGGCTCACCGGGGAGCTGTTTTTT. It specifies CASSPLAGGLTGELFF.

The CDR3 coding sequence is TGTGCCAGCAGCGTAGGGCAGGGCCCATTTTACGAGCAGTACTTC. It encodes CASSVGQGPFYEQYF. The rearrangement links TRBV9 to TRBJ2-7; tentative D call: TRBD1 (5 bases). Germline lookup yields CDR1 SGDLS and CDR2 YYNGEE. The CDR3 length is 15 residues. V was cut by 0 bases and J by 4 bases, with 14 bases left in between.

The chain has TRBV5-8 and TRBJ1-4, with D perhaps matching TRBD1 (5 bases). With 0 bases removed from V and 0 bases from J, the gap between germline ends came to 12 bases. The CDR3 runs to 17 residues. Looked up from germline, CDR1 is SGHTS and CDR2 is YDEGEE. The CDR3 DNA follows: TGTGCCAGCAGCTTGGGGAGGGACCCTGCAACTAATGAAAAACTGTTTTTT. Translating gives CASSLGRDPATNEKLFF.

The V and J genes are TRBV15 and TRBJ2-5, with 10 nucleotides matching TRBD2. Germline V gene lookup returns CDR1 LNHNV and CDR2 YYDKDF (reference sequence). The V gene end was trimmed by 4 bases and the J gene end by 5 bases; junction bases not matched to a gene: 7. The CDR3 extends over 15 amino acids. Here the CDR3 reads CATSKSGGASETQYF. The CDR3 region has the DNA TGTGCCACCAGCAAGAGCGGGGGGGCCTCCGAGACCCAGTACTTC.

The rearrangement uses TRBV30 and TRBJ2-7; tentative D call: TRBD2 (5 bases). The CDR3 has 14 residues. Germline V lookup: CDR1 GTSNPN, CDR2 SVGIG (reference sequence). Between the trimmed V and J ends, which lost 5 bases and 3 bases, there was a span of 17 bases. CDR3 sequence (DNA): TGTGCCTGGGAAGGAGGACTCCCAGACTACGAGCAGTACTTC. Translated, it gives CAWEGGLPDYEQYF.

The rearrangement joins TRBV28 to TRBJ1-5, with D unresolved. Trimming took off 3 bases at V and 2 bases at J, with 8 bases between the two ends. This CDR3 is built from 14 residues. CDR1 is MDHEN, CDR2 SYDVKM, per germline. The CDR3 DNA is TGTGCCAGCAGTTTCCCTAAGCGCAATCAGCCCCAGCATTTT. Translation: CASSFPKRNQPQHF.

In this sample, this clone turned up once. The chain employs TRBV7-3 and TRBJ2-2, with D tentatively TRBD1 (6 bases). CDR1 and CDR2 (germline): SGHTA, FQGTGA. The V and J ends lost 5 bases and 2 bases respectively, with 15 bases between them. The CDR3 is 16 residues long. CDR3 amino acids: CASSPRTAVNTGELFF. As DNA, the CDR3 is TGTGCCAGCAGCCCTCGGACAGCAGTAAACACCGGGGAGCTGTTTTTT.

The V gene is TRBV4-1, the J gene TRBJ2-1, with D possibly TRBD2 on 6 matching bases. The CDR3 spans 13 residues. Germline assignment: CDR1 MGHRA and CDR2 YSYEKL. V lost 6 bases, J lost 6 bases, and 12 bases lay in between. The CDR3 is CASRRLGVNEQFF. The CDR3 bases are TGCGCCAGCAGGCGACTAGGGGTCAATGAGCAGTTCTTC.